The 11 T cell receptor beta chains below were found in one sample sequenced in a study of blood T cell repertoires in COVID-19 (dated by TCRdb to 2020 to 2022). The library was produced with the immunoSEQ multiplex PCR assay. As stored in TCRdb, this immuneACCESS dataset retains in-frame rearrangements with V and J assigned. A fraction of the clones does not appear; measured against another copy, unresolved V genes explain less than half of the discrepancy, and the remainder lacks a known reason. The sample records around 250,000 clones, roughly 80% of which are singletons. Together, the top ten hold around 3.3% of the sample. Source material: peripheral blood. These receptors all come from a woman aged 18 to 35 with acute or convalescent COVID-19.

This clone came up once. Here the CDR3 reads CASSASGTSGTNFYEQYF. CDR3 DNA sequence: TGCGCCAGCAGCGCTTCCGGGACTAGCGGGACGAACTTCTACGAGCAGTACTTC. This chain joins TRBV5-1 and TRBJ2-7; TRBD2 aligns across 13 bases. The CDR3 consists of 18 residues. The germline V gene has CDR1 SGHRS and CDR2 YFSETQ. With 4 bases clipped from V and 3 bases from J, the junction kept 13 bases outside the gene matches.

The gene calls are TRBV27 and TRBJ2-1; perhaps TRBD2 as D (8 bases). The germline V and J ends were trimmed by 5 bases and 10 bases, with 27 bases remaining between them. The germline V gene encodes CDR1 MNHEY and CDR2 SMNVEV (reference sequence). The CDR3 has 17 amino acids. DNA of the CDR3: TGTGCCAGCAGTCCCCATCTAGAGCTAGCGGGCAGGGGGGAGCAGTTCTTC. It is translated as CASSPHLELAGRGEQFF.

The J gene is TRBJ1-4, the V gene TRBV7-2, with 8 bases lining up with TRBD1. The CDR3 extends over 15 amino acids. V was pared by 5 bases and J by 4 bases, with 6 bases of the junction left unmatched. Germline assignment: CDR1 SGHTA and CDR2 FQGNSA. This CDR3 is CASSPRTGINEKLFF. CDR3 sequence (DNA): TGTGCCAGCAGCCCGCGGACAGGGATTAATGAAAAACTGTTTTTT.

The CDR3 DNA reads TGTGCCAGTAGCACCCGAGCCGGTGGCAGGGGAAACTATGGCTACACCTTC. Protein: CASSTRAGGRGNYGYTF. The chain uses TRBV19 and TRBJ1-2; a possible D gene is TRBD1 (6 bases). With 6 bases removed from V and 2 bases from J, the gap between germline ends came to 22 bases. The CDR3 spans 17 residues. Germline V gene data show CDR1 as LNHDA and CDR2 as SQIVND (reference sequence).

V is TRBV4-1 and J is TRBJ2-2; TRBD1 might be the D (6 bases). This CDR3 spans 15 amino acids. V was pared by 4 bases and J by 1 base, with 10 bases between. Germline-derived CDR1 and CDR2 are MGHRA and YSYEKL. The CDR3 nucleotides are TGCGCCAGCAGCCCACAGGGCCAGAACACCGGGGAGCTGTTTTTT. Translation gives CASSPQGQNTGELFF.

This sequence joins TRBV4-3 and TRBJ2-1; 10 nucleotides line up with TRBD2. The CDR3 covers 16 residues. The germline gives CDR1 LGHNA, CDR2 YSLEER. The V and J ends lost 2 bases and 2 bases, in that order; junction bases with no gene match: 3. The CDR3 DNA follows: TGCGCCAGCAGCCAAACCGGGACTAGCGCCTACAATGAGCAGTTCTTC. This sequence encodes CASSQTGTSAYNEQFF.

The chain carries TRBV29-1 and TRBJ1-3; D call uncertain. Trimming removed 5 bases at V and 8 bases at J, with 19 bases between. The CDR3 has 14 amino acids. Germline lookup yields CDR1 SQVTM and CDR2 ANQGSEA. The CDR3 nucleotides read TGCAGCGTTATCTCGACCGACGGGGATCACACCATATATTTT. This translates into CSVISTDGDHTIYF.

V usage is TRBV28 and J usage is TRBJ1-1, with D possibly matching TRBD1 (5 bases). Germline V gene sequence: CDR1 MDHEN, CDR2 SYDVKM. This CDR3 spans 14 amino acids. V gave up 5 bases and J gave up 4 bases, with 14 bases separating them. The CDR3 protein is CASSPPWGRTEAFF. DNA of the CDR3: TGTGCCAGCAGTCCCCCCTGGGGCCGCACTGAAGCTTTCTTT.

In this sample, this clone turned up a few times. The V and J genes are TRBV28 and TRBJ2-7; possibly TRBD1 for D (7 bases). CDR1 and CDR2 (germline): MDHEN, SYDVKM. V gave up 6 bases and J gave up 3 bases, with 18 bases separating them. This CDR3 region has 15 residues. The CDR3 sequence is CASRSGGTDNYEQYF. In DNA form, the CDR3 reads TGTGCCAGCAGATCCGGCGGGACAGACAACTACGAGCAGTACTTC. The full variable domain, with the rest looked up from reference TRBV28 and TRBJ2-7, is DVKVTQSSRYLVKRTGEKVFLECVQDMDHENMFWYRQDPGLGLRLIYFSYDVKMKEKGDIPEGYSVSREKKERFSLILESASTNQTSMYLCASRSGGTDNYEQYFGPGTRLTVT.

The chain has TRBV6-2 or TRBV6-3 and TRBJ2-4; possible D gene TRBD2, 6 bases. Germline assignment: CDR1 MNHEY and CDR2 SVGEGT. Trimming took 2 bases from V and 3 from J, leaving 14 bases between them. The CDR3 spans 16 residues. This chain's CDR3 is CASSYVPTSVKNIQYF. In DNA, the CDR3 is TGTGCCAGCAGTTACGTCCCGACTAGTGTCAAAAACATTCAGTACTTC.

This clone was counted between two and nine times. Compared with germline, one end of the junction differs, possibly owing to a read error. This rearrangement joins TRBV2 to TRBJ2-7; 8 bases fit TRBD1. This CDR3 is built from 15 residues. CDR1 and CDR2 (germline): SNHLY, FYNNEI. The CDR3 loop is CASSEGQGTLYEQYF. DNA for the CDR3: TGTGCCAGCAGCGAAGGACAGGGCACACTCTACGAGCAGTACTTC.